Listed here are 6 T cell receptor beta chains from one sample, sequenced in a study of metastatic and nonmetastatic thyroid tumors. All patients were treatment-naive before thyroid surgery. TCRdb re-processed the PCR reads through MiXCR. This table holds about 12,000 clones, around 33% found once. Material for sequencing was tumor tissue. The receptors were sampled from a male donor with papillary thyroid cancer or a benign thyroid nodule (not recorded which). Some clones in this sample may be carry-over from other donors' samples.

This clone was observed a few times. The chain has TRBV25-1 and TRBJ2-7, with D possibly matching TRBD2 (5 bases). In germline, CDR1 is MGHDK, CDR2 SYGVNS. V was trimmed by 11 bases and J by 2 bases, leaving 19 bases between them. The CDR3 spans 14 residues. The CDR3 DNA reads as TGTGCCTCCGGAGCCCTAGCAGACGCCTACGAGCAGTACTTC. Translation: CASGALADAYEQYF.

This clone was counted a few times. V usage is TRBV6-2 or TRBV6-3 and J usage is TRBJ2-6, with 11 positions matching TRBD2. V was pared by 0 bases and J by 4 bases, with 14 bases of the junction left unmatched. CDR1 and CDR2 from the germline V gene are MNHEY and SVGEGT. The CDR3 runs 21 residues. The CDR3 here is CASSYSILTSGTPGGANVLTF. For the CDR3, the DNA is TGTGCCAGCAGTTACTCGATTTTGACTAGCGGGACCCCTGGGGGGGCCAACGTCCTGACTTTC.

The genes are TRBV18 and TRBJ1-3, with a possible D match to TRBD1 (6 bases). V was shortened by 2 bases and J by 0 bases, with 8 bases between the two germline ends. The V gene's germline CDR1 is KGHSH and CDR2 LQKENI. This CDR3 is 15 amino acids long. The CDR3 sequence is CASSPGGGSGNTIYF. CDR3 DNA sequence: TGTGCCAGCTCACCAGGAGGGGGCTCTGGAAACACCATATATTTT.

For this clone: Germline is not matched at one junction end, which may reflect a read error. The rearrangement joins TRBV27 to TRBJ2-2; no clear D. The CDR3 has 15 amino acids. Germline CDR1 MNHEY, CDR2 SMNVEV (reference sequence). CDR3 coding DNA: TGTGCCAGCAGTTTAGGACCGGTGAACACCTGGGAGCTGTTTTTT. This gives the protein CASSLGPVNTWELFF.

Concerning this clone: The germline gene is not matched at one end of the junction; a read error may be the cause. The V and J genes are TRBV12-3 or TRBV12-4 and TRBJ1-6; D is unresolved. The CDR3 runs 13 residues. CDR3 protein: CASSADGLTPFHF. As DNA, the CDR3 is TGTGCCAGCAGCGCGGACGGGTTAACACCCTTCCACTTT.

This clone showed up just a few times. The J gene is TRBJ2-7, the V gene TRBV27; TRBD2 matches 7 bases. Germline CDR1 MNHEY, CDR2 SMNVEV (reference sequence). The CDR3 runs to 13 residues. V lost 3 bases, J lost 7 bases, and 6 bases stayed unmatched. The CDR3 region is CASSFSGGGEQYF. Here the CDR3 DNA reads TGTGCCAGCAGTTTCTCGGGAGGCGGAGAGCAGTACTTC.